Following are 21 T cell receptor beta chains from one sample sequenced in a study of CD8+ T cells in alopecia areata. Noted treatment: oral pan-JAK inhibitor, 5-10 mg twice daily. It was cDNA, reverse transcribed from extracted RNA, that served as the sequencing template. Using immunoSEQ multiplex PCR, the repertoire was profiled, and TCRdb retains in-frame clones only, with some absent. The profile shows about 250,000 clones, about 62% of them singletons. Here the sequenced sample was CD4+ T cells sorted from blood, taken around week 54, from a patient treated with tofacitinib. These receptors were collected from a human donor with alopecia areata.

CDR3 region: CASSLGPSGGSYNEQFF. CDR3 in DNA: TGTGCCAGCAGCTTAGGGCCTAGCGGGGGCTCCTACAATGAGCAGTTCTTC. This sequence joins TRBV11-2 and TRBJ2-1, with 10 bases aligning to TRBD2. Trimming cost V 1 base and J 0 bases; bases outside gene matches: 3. The CDR3 is made up of 17 amino acids. Germline V lookup: CDR1 SGHAT, CDR2 FQNNGV.

In this sample, this clone turned up a few times. The chain recombines TRBV5-1 with TRBJ2-4; 10 bases fit TRBD1. V lost 2 bases to trimming and J lost 8 bases; unmatched junction nucleotides: 4. CDR3 size: 14 residues. In germline, CDR1 is SGHRS, CDR2 YFSETQ. The CDR3 bases are TGCGCCAGCAGCTTCGGACAGGGGGATGACATTCAGTACTTC. Translating it yields CASSFGQGDDIQYF.

This clone was found once. The V gene is TRBV30, the J gene TRBJ1-2; D is possibly TRBD1 (5 bases). Germline CDR1 GTSNPN, CDR2 SVGIG (reference sequence). The CDR3 contains 14 residues. The ends were cut back, 3 bases at V and 2 bases at J, with 13 bases in the middle. CDR3 DNA sequence: TGTGCCTGGAGGAGGAGGGGATCCAACTATGGCTACACCTTC. Encoded protein: CAWRRRGSNYGYTF.

This clone came up once. The chain uses TRBV5-1 and TRBJ2-5; D is ambiguous. The CDR3 is 13 residues long. CDR1 and CDR2 (germline): SGHRS, YFSETQ. Trimming cost V 4 bases and J 4 bases, with 11 bases left between them. The CDR3 DNA follows: TGCGCCAGCAGCCCCACCGGGTCAGAGACCCAGTACTTC. This encodes CASSPTGSETQYF.

The CDR3 bases are TGTGCCTGGAGAGCGCGCGGAAGTCCTTTCACCTTC. This encodes CAWRARGSPFTF. The chain is built from TRBV30 and TRBJ1-2, with D unresolved. Trimming left V 3 bases short and J 13 bases short, with 18 bases between. This CDR3 comprises 12 residues. The germline V gene has CDR1 GTSNPN and CDR2 SVGIG (reference sequence). The full variable domain, rest sourced from reference TRBV30 and TRBJ1-2, is SQTIHQWPATLVQPVGSPLSLECTVEGTSNPNLYWYRQAAGRGLQLLFYSVGIGQISSEVPQNLSASRPQDRQFILSSKKLLLSDSGFYLCAWRARGSPFTFGSGTRLTVV.

This clone is judged medium-sized. This chain joins TRBV2 and TRBJ1-6; a weak D match, TRBD1 (6 bases). V was pared by 6 bases and J by 16 bases, with 16 bases between. The CDR3 runs to 12 residues. The V gene's germline CDR1 is SNHLY and CDR2 FYNNEI. The CDR3 DNA sequence: TGTGCCAGCAGAGGTACAGGGTCTCCTCTCCACTTT. It specifies CASRGTGSPLHF.

The chain carries TRBV15 and TRBJ2-5, with TRBD1 matching 9 bases. This CDR3 is built from 15 residues. From germline, CDR1 is LNHNV and CDR2 YYDKDF (reference sequence). Trimming took 3 bases from V and 4 from J; bases not matched to a gene: 6. CDR3 sequence reads: CATSRGTGRPETQYF. In nucleotides, the CDR3 is TGTGCCACCAGCAGGGGGACAGGGCGGCCAGAGACCCAGTACTTC. Looking up the rest from reference TRBV15 and TRBJ2-5 gives the full variable domain: DAMVIQNPRYQVTQFGKPVTLSCSQTLNHNVMYWYQQKSSQAPKLLFHYYDKDFNNEADTPDNFQSRRPNTSFCFLDIRSPGLGDTAMYLCATSRGTGRPETQYFGPGTRLLVL.

The table lists this clone with a few counts. Other DNA sequences of this sample code for an identical CDR3. The genes are TRBV7-2 and TRBJ2-7, with TRBD1 matching over 8 bases. This CDR3 is 14 amino acids long. The V gene's germline CDR1 is SGHTA and CDR2 FQGNSA. The V gene end was trimmed by 5 bases and the J gene end by 0 bases; junction bases not matched to a gene: 3. The CDR3 loop reads CASSRDRSSYEQYF. Here the CDR3 DNA reads TGTGCCAGCAGCCGGGACAGGAGCTCCTACGAGCAGTACTTC.

The CDR3 DNA reads TGCAGCGTTACAGGGGCACATGGCTACACCTTC. Translating it yields CSVTGAHGYTF. The genes are TRBV29-1 and TRBJ1-2; 7 bases map to TRBD1. The V segment lost 5 bases and the J segment 6 bases; nucleotides outside the gene matches: 3. The V gene's germline CDR1 is SQVTM and CDR2 ANQGSEA. CDR3 length: 11 amino acids.

The genes are TRBV10-3 and TRBJ1-5; possibly TRBD1 for D (5 bases). The CDR3 is 17 amino acids. With 0 bases removed from V and 7 bases from J, the gap between germline ends came to 19 bases. Germline-derived CDR1 and CDR2 are ENHRY and SYGVKD. CDR3 DNA: TGTGCCATCAGTGAGTCGGTTGGGAGGGGAGGAGGGCAGCCCCAGCATTTT. Protein sequence: CAISESVGRGGGQPQHF.

This chain uses TRBV25-1 with TRBJ1-6, with 9 bases identical to TRBD1. Germline CDR1 MGHDK, CDR2 SYGVNS. This CDR3 has 14 amino acids. V lost 6 bases, J lost 6 bases, and 3 bases stayed unmatched. CDR3 coding DNA: TGTGCCAGCAGAGGACAGGGGTTTAATTCACCCCTCCACTTT. Its protein is CASRGQGFNSPLHF.

This clone was observed a handful of times. The chain recombines TRBV5-6 with TRBJ2-2; D not certain. V was cut by 4 bases and J by 3 bases, with 19 bases left in between. In germline, CDR1 is SGHDT, CDR2 YYEEEE. CDR3 length: 17 amino acids. CDR3 in amino acids: CASSELGRTDYTGELFF. CDR3 sequence (DNA): TGTGCCAGCAGCGAGTTGGGCAGGACCGATTACACCGGGGAGCTGTTTTTT.

V usage is TRBV30 and J usage is TRBJ2-3; D remains unclear. V dropped 7 bases and J dropped 3 bases, with 14 bases sitting between them. The CDR3 extends over 13 amino acids. The V gene's germline CDR1 is GTSNPN and CDR2 SVGIG (reference sequence). This CDR3 is CASRNGLTDTQYF. For the CDR3, the DNA is TGTGCCTCCCGCAATGGGTTAACAGATACGCAGTATTTT.

The chain joins TRBV5-1 to TRBJ2-7; 8 bases agree with TRBD1. The CDR3 has 16 residues. Germline CDR1 is SGHRS and CDR2 is YFSETQ. V dropped 4 bases and J dropped 1; count of bases not matched to a gene: 10. The CDR3 nucleotides are TGCGCCAGCAGCCGCGCTTTGACAGGGGCATCCTACGAGCAGTACTTC. It encodes CASSRALTGASYEQYF.

The V gene is TRBV6-6, the J gene TRBJ1-5, with TRBD1 identical over 7 bases. This CDR3 contains 13 residues. With 6 bases clipped from V and 5 bases from J, the junction kept 4 bases outside the gene matches. Germline CDR1 MNHNY, CDR2 SVGAGI (reference sequence). The CDR3 sequence: CASRGGGDQPQHF. CDR3 nucleotide sequence: TGTGCCAGCAGAGGAGGGGGCGATCAGCCCCAGCATTTT.

This clone was recorded a few times. The chain uses TRBV5-1 and TRBJ2-7; no reliable D call. The CDR3 consists of 14 residues. CDR1 is SGHRS and CDR2 is YFSETQ in the germline V gene. Trimming pared 1 base from V and 2 bases from J, leaving 10 bases between. In nucleotides, the CDR3 is TGCGCCAGCAGCTTGTCGGGTTCCCCCTACGAGCAGTACTTC. It translates to CASSLSGSPYEQYF.

This clone was counted a few times. The sample holds other DNA sequences that translate to the same CDR3. The chain has TRBV29-1 and TRBJ1-5; D uncertain. The CDR3 consists of 12 residues. Germline CDR1 SQVTM, CDR2 ANQGSEA. V shed 4 bases and J shed 0 bases, with 4 bases lying between them. DNA of the CDR3: TGCAGCGTTGCTGGTAGCAATCAGCCCCAGCATTTT. Its protein is CSVAGSNQPQHF.

This clone showed up just a few times. This chain links TRBV7-8 with TRBJ2-5; D ambiguous. The CDR3 is 11 residues long. The ends were cut back, 7 bases at V and 4 bases at J, with 7 bases in the middle. Germline V gives CDR1 SGHVS, CDR2 FQNEAQ. The CDR3 nucleotides are TGTGCCAGCAAAGGCAGAGAGACCCAGTACTTC. Amino acid sequence: CASKGRETQYF.

V is TRBV29-1 and J is TRBJ2-1; D is unresolved. Germline lookup yields CDR1 SQVTM and CDR2 ANQGSEA. Between the trimmed V and J ends, which lost 8 bases and 1 base, there was a span of 9 bases. CDR3 size: 12 residues. The CDR3 region has the DNA TGCAGCTCCCGGGCTTCCTACAATGAGCAGTTCTTC. It codes for CSSRASYNEQFF.

The chain links TRBV7-3 to TRBJ2-4; 8 bases are shared with TRBD1. Germline V gene data show CDR1 as SGHTA and CDR2 as FQGTGA. With 4 bases clipped from V and 3 bases from J, the junction kept 8 bases outside the gene matches. This CDR3 region has 16 residues. The CDR3 nucleotides read TGTGCCAGCAGCTCCGGACAGGGCCGAGGCAAAAACATTCAGTACTTC. Translating it yields CASSSGQGRGKNIQYF.

This clone has only a few counts. The sample has other DNA sequences that encode this CDR3 too. The CDR3 is CASSRTGNQETQYF. CDR3 DNA sequence: TGTGCCAGCAGTAGGACAGGGAACCAAGAGACCCAGTACTTC. This chain joins TRBV27 and TRBJ2-5, with 8 bases that match TRBD1. Germline V gene lookup returns CDR1 MNHEY and CDR2 SMNVEV (reference sequence). The CDR3 length is 14 residues. The J segment lost 0 bases and the V segment lost 5 bases, leaving 2 bases of the junction unmatched.